The present TCR beta chain was sequenced within a study of shared T cell receptors in the human thymus. The germline V and J ends were trimmed by 6 bases and 1 base, with 5 bases remaining between them. The germline CDR1 and CDR2 sequences are SGHDT and YYEEEE. The CDR3 sequence is 12 residues long. Using immunoSEQ multiplex PCR, the repertoire was profiled, and TCRdb retains in-frame clones only, with some absent. The sample lists roughly 710,000 clones, 70% to 90% occurring once. The same sample was also studied in work on human thymus T cells. That work contributes: Finnish infants who were healthy and having corrective surgery for congenital heart defects made up the donors. Corrective heart surgery yielded resections, and these provided the thymus tissue. Related research described strongly overlapping thymic repertoires in unrelated people.

The sample comprised thymocytes. The origin of this receptor is a girl under three years old with a congenital heart defect. This chain connects TRBV5-6 to TRBJ1-3, with D hard to call. The CDR3 loop is CASILSGNTIYF. In DNA, the CDR3 is TGTGCCAGCATCCTATCTGGAAACACCATATATTTT.